The 8 T cell receptor beta chains listed next were all sequenced from one sample in a study of blood T cell repertoires in COVID-19. Assay used: immunoSEQ multiplex PCR; TCRdb lists only in-frame clones, some missing. The sample gives roughly 120,000 clones, 80% to 90% of which show up once; about 1% is in the top ten. The specimen was peripheral blood. The receptor source for this set is a human donor in a cohort sampled during active COVID-19.

This clone showed up just a few times. The V and J genes are TRBV11-2 and TRBJ1-1; D is possibly TRBD1 (5 bases). V shed 5 bases and J shed 4 bases, with 8 bases lying between them. This CDR3 comprises 12 residues. CDR1 is SGHAT and CDR2 is FQNNGV in the germline V gene. This chain's CDR3 is CASSVRVTEAFF. In DNA form, the CDR3 reads TGTGCCAGCAGCGTCAGGGTCACTGAAGCTTTCTTT.

Here the CDR3 DNA reads TGTGCCAGTAGTATTCTGCAGGGCGCCGAGCAGTACTTC. Its protein product is CASSILQGAEQYF. The chain has TRBV19 and TRBJ2-7; D is perhaps TRBD1 (5 bases). Trimming cost V 3 bases and J 6 bases, with 12 bases left between them. CDR3 length: 13 residues. Germline V lookup: CDR1 LNHDA, CDR2 SQIVND (reference sequence). Filled out from reference TRBV19 and TRBJ2-7, the complete variable domain reads DGGITQSPKYLFRKEGQNVTLSCEQNLNHDAMYWYRQDPGQGLRLIYYSQIVNDFQKGDIAEGYSVSREKKESFPLTVTSAQKNPTAFYLCASSILQGAEQYFGPGTRLTVT.

The chain joins TRBV12-5 to TRBJ1-2; TRBD1 is a possible D gene (5 bases). The CDR3 runs 15 residues. The V gene's germline CDR1 is LGHNT and CDR2 FRNRAP. V lost 3 bases to trimming and J lost 8 bases, with 19 bases between them. The CDR3 loop is CASGLGAATHRGYTF. The CDR3 DNA follows: TGTGCTAGTGGTTTAGGGGCAGCTACGCATAGGGGCTACACCTTC.

The V call is TRBV27, the J call TRBJ1-5; a possible D gene is TRBD1 (5 bases). The V gene lost 6 bases and the J gene lost 4 bases, with 13 bases spanning the gap. This CDR3 is 14 amino acids long. The germline V gene has CDR1 MNHEY and CDR2 SMNVEV (reference sequence). CDR3 nucleotides: TGTGCCAGCAGCCCGGGACTGATTAATCAGCCCCAGCATTTT. Its translation is CASSPGLINQPQHF.

The V call is TRBV2, the J call TRBJ1-1; 7 positions match TRBD1. The ends lost 6 bases at V and 3 bases at J; junction bases unmatched: 4. CDR1 is SNHLY and CDR2 is FYNNEI in the germline V gene. The CDR3 totals 13 residues. CDR3 sequence reads: CASRTTGDTEAFF. CDR3 in DNA: TGTGCCAGCAGGACCACAGGGGACACTGAAGCTTTCTTT. The variable domain in full, completed from reference TRBV2 and TRBJ1-1, reads EPEVTQTPSHQVTQMGQEVILRCVPISNHLYFYWYRQILGQKVEFLVSFYNNEISEKSEIFDDQFSVERPDGSNFTLKIRSTKLEDSAMYFCASRTTGDTEAFFGQGTRLTVV.

The V call is TRBV6-5, the J call TRBJ1-5, with D maybe TRBD1 (6 bases). Looked up from germline, CDR1 is MNHEY and CDR2 is SVGAGI. CDR3 length: 15 amino acids. Trimming took off 11 bases at V and 4 bases at J, with 21 bases between the two ends. DNA for the CDR3: TGTGCCGAATCCGCGGGGGGGCTGGAAAATCAGCCCCAGCATTTT. It codes for CAESAGGLENQPQHF.

This chain links TRBV5-1 with TRBJ1-2; TRBD1 aligns across 10 bases. Germline V lookup: CDR1 SGHRS, CDR2 YFSETQ. The V and J ends lost 2 bases and 7 bases, in that order; junction bases with no gene match: 5. The CDR3 covers 14 residues. The CDR3 loop is CASSLGQGESGYTF. DNA for the CDR3: TGCGCCAGCAGCTTAGGACAGGGGGAGTCTGGCTACACCTTC.

The chain carries TRBV5-1 and TRBJ2-3; D may be TRBD2 (7 bases). Germline CDR1 reads SGHRS; CDR2 reads YFSETQ. Trimming removed 5 bases at V and 4 bases at J, with 17 bases between. The CDR3 is 15 residues long. The DNA of the CDR3 is TGCGCCAGCAGATGGGGGGGCATGAGGGCAGATACGCAGTATTTT. It specifies CASRWGGMRADTQYF. Supplemented by reference TRBV5-1 and TRBJ2-3, the full variable domain reads KAGVTQTPRYLIKTRGQQVTLSCSPISGHRSVSWYQQTPGQGLQFLFEYFSETQRNKGNFPGRFSGRQFSNSRSEMNVSTLELGDSALYLCASRWGGMRADTQYFGPGTRLTVL.